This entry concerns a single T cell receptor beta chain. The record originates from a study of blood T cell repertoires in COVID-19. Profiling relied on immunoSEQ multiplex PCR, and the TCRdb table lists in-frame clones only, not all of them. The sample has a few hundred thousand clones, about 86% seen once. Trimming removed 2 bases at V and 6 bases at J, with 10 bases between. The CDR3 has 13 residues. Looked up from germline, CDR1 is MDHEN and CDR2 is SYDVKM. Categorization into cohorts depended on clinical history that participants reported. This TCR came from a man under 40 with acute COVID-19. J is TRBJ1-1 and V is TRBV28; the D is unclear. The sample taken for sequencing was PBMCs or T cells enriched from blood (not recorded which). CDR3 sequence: CASSLPTRAEAFF. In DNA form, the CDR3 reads TGTGCCAGCAGTTTACCCACTCGTGCTGAAGCTTTCTTT.